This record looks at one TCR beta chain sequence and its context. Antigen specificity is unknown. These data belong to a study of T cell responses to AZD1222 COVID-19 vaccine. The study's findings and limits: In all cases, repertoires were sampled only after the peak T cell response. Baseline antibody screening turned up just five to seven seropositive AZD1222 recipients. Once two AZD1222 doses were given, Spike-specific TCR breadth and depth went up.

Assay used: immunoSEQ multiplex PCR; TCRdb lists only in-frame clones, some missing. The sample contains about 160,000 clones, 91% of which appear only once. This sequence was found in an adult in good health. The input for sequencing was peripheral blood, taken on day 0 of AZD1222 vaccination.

The CDR3 region has the DNA TGCGCCAGCAGCCAAGGTTTAGGGAAGGACTATGGCTACACCTTC. Translated: CASSQGLGKDYGYTF. The chain combines TRBV4-1 with TRBJ1-2; D call uncertain. Germline V CDR1 and CDR2: MGHRA, YSYEKL. This CDR3 contains 15 residues. V was trimmed by 1 base and J by 3 bases, leaving 12 bases between them.